A single sample is the source of the 18 T cell receptor beta chains below, sequenced in a study of early stage breast cancer tumors. The data were produced by immunoSEQ multiplex PCR, yet TCRdb's version contains in-frame clones alone and is incomplete. Here the sample spans about 72,000 clones, roughly three quarters being singletons. Sequenced: blood. These receptors came from a person aged 55-75 years with breast cancer.

The chain has TRBV21-1 and TRBJ2-3; no DNA check was done on the table's D call, TRBD1. TRBV21-1 constitutes a pseudogene. CDR3 length: 15 residues. The CDR3 is CASSTGGWGTDTQYF. CDR3 bases: TGTGCCAGCAGTACAGGGGGCTGGGGCACAGATACGCAGTATTTT.

The chain is built from TRBV7-3 and TRBJ2-3; 9 bases match TRBD2. CDR1 is SGHTA and CDR2 is FQGTGA in the germline V gene. The length of the CDR3 is 18 residues. The trim removed 5 bases at V and 0 bases at J, leaving 12 bases unmatched. CDR3 residues: CASSPGLGGGASTDTQYF. CDR3 bases: TGTGCCAGCAGCCCAGGATTGGGCGGGGGGGCAAGCACAGATACGCAGTATTTT.

The genes are TRBV19 and TRBJ2-2; tentative D call: TRBD1 (6 bases). Germline CDR1 LNHDA, CDR2 SQIVND (reference sequence). Trimming stripped 7 bases from V and 3 bases from J, with 12 bases between. The CDR3 runs to 14 residues. CDR3 DNA: TGTGCCAGTAAACAGGGCCTGCACACCGGGGAGCTGTTTTTT. Amino acids: CASKQGLHTGELFF.

A single count supports this clone. The chain combines TRBV7-2 with TRBJ2-1; 9 nucleotides line up with TRBD2. This CDR3 has 15 residues. Looked up from germline, CDR1 is SGHTA and CDR2 is FQGNSA. The V gene end was trimmed by 2 bases and the J gene end by 5 bases; junction bases not matched to a gene: 4. CDR3 in amino acids: CASSLTSGRHNEQFF. The DNA of the CDR3 is TGTGCCAGCAGCTTAACTAGCGGGCGTCACAATGAGCAGTTCTTC. The full variable domain, rest sourced from reference TRBV7-2 and TRBJ2-1, is GAGVSQSPSNKVTEKGKDVELRCDPISGHTALYWYRQSLGQGLEFLIYFQGNSAPDKSGLPSDRFSAERTGGSVSTLTIQRTQQEDSAVYLCASSLTSGRHNEQFFGPGTRLTVL.

CDR3 protein: CASSLALKETQYF. Here the CDR3 DNA reads TGTGCCAGCAGCCTAGCGCTCAAAGAGACCCAGTACTTC. The V call is TRBV2, the J call TRBJ2-5, with D perhaps TRBD2 (6 bases). The germline CDR1 and CDR2 sequences are SNHLY and FYNNEI. V was cut by 6 bases and J by 3 bases, with 11 bases left in between. The CDR3 is made up of 13 amino acids.

DNA for the CDR3: TGTGCCAGCAGTCCCCCTAGCACAGATACGCAGTATTTT. Translating it yields CASSPPSTDTQYF. The chain joins TRBV27 to TRBJ2-3; D unresolved. V dropped 5 bases and J dropped 0 bases, with 6 bases sitting between them. The CDR3 is 13 residues long. The germline V gene encodes CDR1 MNHEY and CDR2 SMNVEV (reference sequence).

This rearrangement joins TRBV5-5 to TRBJ2-7, with 11 bases matching TRBD1. The CDR3 runs 19 residues. The V gene end was trimmed by 4 bases and the J gene end by 4 bases; junction bases not matched to a gene: 19. In germline, CDR1 is SGHKS, CDR2 YYEKEE (reference sequence). Here the CDR3 DNA reads TGTGCCAGCAGCCCGAACACGGGACAGGGGGGAAGTCGGAGTTACGAGCAGTACTTC. It is translated as CASSPNTGQGGSRSYEQYF.

This CDR3 is CASRNGLWGTEAFF. Written as DNA, the CDR3 is TGTGCCAGCAGGAACGGACTCTGGGGCACTGAAGCTTTCTTT. The gene calls are TRBV6-5 and TRBJ1-1, with unresolved D. Germline CDR1 MNHEY, CDR2 SVGAGI. V lost 6 bases and J 4 bases, leaving 15 bases between the germline ends. The CDR3 sequence is 14 residues long.

The chain joins TRBV10-2 to TRBJ2-1; 9 positions match TRBD2. The CDR3 is made up of 15 amino acids. Germline V gives CDR1 WSHSY, CDR2 SAAADI. V shed 6 bases and J 4 bases; nucleotides not matched to a gene: 7. The DNA of the CDR3 is TGCGCCAGCAGCGAGACTAGCGGTATTTACAATGAGCAGTTCTTC. This encodes CASSETSGIYNEQFF.

The chain recombines TRBV10-3 with TRBJ1-2; D might be TRBD1 (5 bases). V lost 1 base and J lost 6, with 9 bases in between. The CDR3 runs to 13 residues. Germline loops: CDR1 ENHRY, CDR2 SYGVKD. Here the CDR3 DNA reads TGTGCCATCAGTGAGTTTCAGACAGATGGCTACACCTTC. Its protein product is CAISEFQTDGYTF.

The CDR3 reads CARSGGRAGETQYF. In DNA form, the CDR3 reads TGTGCCAGGTCGGGGGGGAGGGCCGGGGAGACCCAGTACTTC. The gene calls are TRBV27 and TRBJ2-5; 8 positions agree with TRBD2. The V gene end was trimmed by 9 bases and the J gene end by 5 bases; junction bases not matched to a gene: 11. The length of the CDR3 is 14 residues. CDR1 and CDR2 (germline): MNHEY, SMNVEV (reference sequence).

The rearrangement uses TRBV5-1 and TRBJ1-1; no reliable D call. This CDR3 is built from 14 residues. Trimming shortened V by 4 bases and J by 1 base, and 11 bases separated the two germline ends. Germline assignment: CDR1 SGHRS and CDR2 YFSETQ. This CDR3 reads CASSRTGENTEAFF. In nucleotides, the CDR3 is TGCGCCAGCAGCCGGACGGGAGAGAACACTGAAGCTTTCTTT.

V and J are TRBV6-4 and TRBJ2-1; tentatively, D is TRBD1 (6 bases). The CDR3 length is 13 residues. Per the germline V gene, CDR1 is MRHNA and CDR2 is SNTAGT. V gave up 5 bases and J gave up 3 bases, with 8 bases separating them. Written as DNA, the CDR3 is TGTGCCAGCAGTACGGACAGCTACAATGAGCAGTTCTTC. Amino acids: CASSTDSYNEQFF.

This clone was observed a single time. DNA for the CDR3: TGCGCCAGCAGCCAGGTAGCGGGGGGGCCGGCCAAAAACATTCAGTACTTC. It yields the protein CASSQVAGGPAKNIQYF. This chain joins TRBV4-1 and TRBJ2-4, with TRBD2 identical over 11 bases. With 3 bases clipped from V and 1 base from J, the junction kept 5 bases outside the gene matches. CDR3 size: 17 residues. CDR1 and CDR2 from the germline V gene are MGHRA and YSYEKL.

The CDR3, as DNA: TGTGCCAGCAGCTTGACAGCCCAACGGGGGGACACCGGGGAGCTGTTTTTT. This sequence encodes CASSLTAQRGDTGELFF. The V and J genes are TRBV5-6 and TRBJ2-2; 7 bases line up with TRBD2. Trimming cost V 1 base and J 3 bases; bases outside gene matches: 9. The CDR3 is 17 residues long. Looked up from germline, CDR1 is SGHDT and CDR2 is YYEEEE.

The J gene is TRBJ2-7, the V gene TRBV6-1, with D possibly matching TRBD1 (6 bases). Germline lookup yields CDR1 MNHNS and CDR2 SASEGT. CDR3 length: 13 residues. Trimming pared 7 bases from V and 0 bases from J, leaving 10 bases between. In nucleotides, the CDR3 is TGTGCCAGCACCGGGACAACCTCCTACGAGCAGTACTTC. Protein: CASTGTTSYEQYF.

This chain's CDR3 is CASSSLGGTVGLEQYF. The CDR3 DNA sequence: TGTGCCAGCAGTTCTTTGGGAGGGACAGTCGGACTCGAGCAGTACTTC. This rearrangement joins TRBV28 to TRBJ2-7; either TRBD1 or TRBD2 may fit D (7 bases each). The germline V and J ends were trimmed by 4 bases and 6 bases, with 22 bases remaining between them. This CDR3 has 16 amino acids. Germline V gives CDR1 MDHEN, CDR2 SYDVKM.

The chain joins TRBV6-1 to TRBJ2-7, with D possibly being TRBD1 or TRBD2 (5 bases each). CDR1 and CDR2 (germline): MNHNS, SASEGT. The CDR3 extends over 11 amino acids. V gave up 7 bases and J gave up 7 bases, with 11 bases separating them. As DNA, the CDR3 is TGTGCCAGCAACAGGCCGGGGGAGCAGTACTTC. Its protein is CASNRPGEQYF.